A selection of T cell receptor beta chains follows, all from one sample in a study of radiotherapy plus CTLA-4 blockade in lung cancer. Profiling relied on immunoSEQ multiplex PCR, and the TCRdb table lists in-frame clones only, not all of them. There are about 73,000 clones in the sample; around nine tenths occur only once, and over 35% lies in the top ten. The sequences come from peripheral blood, collected from a patient treated with radiotherapy plus ipilimumab. These receptors were taken from a human donor with non-small cell lung cancer that progressed on radiotherapy plus ipilimumab. Both conserved end residues are part of each CDR3. The order of the fields is CDR3 DNA, CDR3 protein, clone size, CDR3 length, D gene, J gene, V gene. D genes are given only for firm matches. Size is omitted from some rows. Given values are once, few, many or a class for expanded clones.

CDR3nt: TGTGCCATCAGAGGACCGGGACTAGTTTCCAGAGAGACCCAGTACTTC; CDR3aa: CAIRGPGLVSRETQYF; abundance: NA; len: 16; d_gene: TRBD2; j_gene: TRBJ2-5; v_gene: TRBV10-3
CDR3nt: TGTGCCAGTCGCAGGACTAGCGGGAGCGCAGATACGCAGTATTTT; CDR3aa: CASRRTSGSADTQYF; abundance: NA; len: 15; d_gene: TRBD2; j_gene: TRBJ2-3; v_gene: TRBV19
CDR3nt: TGTGCCAGCAGTTCCATCGGTAGGGTCTATGGCTACACCTTC; CDR3aa: CASSSIGRVYGYTF; abundance: NA; len: 14; d_gene: NA; j_gene: TRBJ1-2; v_gene: TRBV27
CDR3nt: TGTGCCAGCAGCGTAGGGGGCAGGGCGCCTAGCTCTGGAAACACCATATATTTT; CDR3aa: CASSVGGRAPSSGNTIYF; abundance: NA; len: 18; d_gene: NA; j_gene: TRBJ1-3; v_gene: TRBV9
CDR3nt: TGTGCCAGCAGTTCACCGACTAGCGGGACTGTTGAGCAGTTCTTC; CDR3aa: CASSSPTSGTVEQFF; abundance: NA; len: 15; d_gene: TRBD2; j_gene: TRBJ2-1; v_gene: TRBV28
CDR3nt: TGTGCCAGCGCAGGGGAGGGCACAGATACGCAGTATTTT; CDR3aa: CASAGEGTDTQYF; abundance: NA; len: 13; d_gene: NA; j_gene: TRBJ2-3; v_gene: TRBV7-6
CDR3nt: TGTGCCAGCAGTTTGACAGGGGGCAATCAGCCCCAGCATTTT; CDR3aa: CASSLTGGNQPQHF; abundance: NA; len: 14; d_gene: TRBD1; j_gene: TRBJ1-5; v_gene: TRBV28
CDR3nt: TGCAGGGCAGGGAACACTGAAGCTTTCTTT; CDR3aa: CRAGNTEAFF; abundance: NA; len: 10; d_gene: NA; j_gene: TRBJ1-1; v_gene: TRBV29-1
CDR3nt: TGCGCCAGCAGCCAAATGTCGGGTGCCACCGGGGAGCTGTTTTTT; CDR3aa: CASSQMSGATGELFF; abundance: NA; len: 15; d_gene: NA; j_gene: TRBJ2-2; v_gene: TRBV4-1
CDR3nt: TGTGCCAGCCGGTCTGCGCCTGTCAGTACCTTC; CDR3aa: CASRSAPVSTF; abundance: NA; len: 11; d_gene: NA; j_gene: TRBJ1-2; v_gene: TRBV6-5
CDR3nt: TGTGCCAGCAGCCCGCCGGGACAGGGGTTGGATAATGAGCAGTTCTTC; CDR3aa: CASSPPGQGLDNEQFF; abundance: NA; len: 16; d_gene: TRBD1; j_gene: TRBJ2-1; v_gene: TRBV7-9
CDR3nt: TGCAGCGTTGAAGATCGGACGGTGGGCCAATTTAACTATGGCTACACCTTC; CDR3aa: CSVEDRTVGQFNYGYTF; abundance: NA; len: 17; d_gene: NA; j_gene: TRBJ1-2; v_gene: TRBV29-1
CDR3nt: TGTGCCAGCAGCCCAAGGGCTGGGAACACTGAAGCTTTCTTT; CDR3aa: CASSPRAGNTEAFF; abundance: NA; len: 14; d_gene: NA; j_gene: TRBJ1-1; v_gene: TRBV2
CDR3nt: TGTGCCAGCAGCCCCCGCGTGGACCTCACCGATTGGAATGAGCAGTTCTTC; CDR3aa: CASSPRVDLTDWNEQFF; abundance: NA; len: 17; d_gene: NA; j_gene: TRBJ2-1; v_gene: TRBV11-2
CDR3nt: TGTGCCAGCAGCGTAGGGTCGACAGGGCACGGAAACACCATATATTTT; CDR3aa: CASSVGSTGHGNTIYF; abundance: many; len: 16; d_gene: TRBD1; j_gene: TRBJ1-3; v_gene: TRBV9
CDR3nt: TGTGCCAGCAGGACCCAGCGGGAAAGAGAGACCCAGTACTTC; CDR3aa: CASRTQRERETQYF; abundance: NA; len: 14; d_gene: TRBD2; j_gene: TRBJ2-5; v_gene: TRBV28